This entry lists 32 T cell receptor beta chains sequenced from one sample in a study of human T cells and chemical hapten exposure. Specified time point: pre-sensitization, week 0. Treatment meaning: therapeutic diphenylcyclopropenone sensitization with weekly scalp DPC. TCRdb used MiXCR to reprocess the RACE reads, holding one entry per CDR3 protein. The table lists 150,000 to 200,000 distinct CDR3 sequences, roughly 30% of them singletons. The sequencing here drew on whole blood, taken in connection with sensitization to the hapten diphenylcyclopropenone (DPC). The receptors shown here come from a woman under 40 with alopecia areata. Some clones in this sample may be carry-over from other donors' samples.

The chain links TRBV20-1 to TRBJ2-1; a possible D gene is TRBD1 (6 bases). Germline V CDR1 and CDR2: DFQATT, SNEGSKA (reference sequence). Trimming left V 0 bases short and J 0 bases short, with 15 bases between. The CDR3 is 17 amino acids. The CDR3 region is CSARDFRRDNSYNEQFF. The CDR3 DNA sequence: TGCAGTGCTAGAGATTTTCGCCGGGACAACTCCTACAATGAGCAGTTCTTC.

This clonotype was seen a handful of times. The chain has TRBV5-6 and TRBJ2-7; no definite D call. The CDR3 is 13 residues long. Germline V lookup: CDR1 SGHDT, CDR2 YYEEEE. The germline V and J ends were trimmed by 4 bases and 5 bases, with 13 bases remaining between them. The CDR3 sequence: CASSPTESDEQYF. The CDR3 coding sequence is TGTGCCAGCAGCCCAACCGAGTCTGACGAGCAGTACTTC.

This clonotype was seen a handful of times. V is TRBV12-3 or TRBV12-4 and J is TRBJ1-2, with D perhaps matching TRBD1 (6 bases). V gave up 2 bases and J gave up 4 bases, with 20 bases separating them. The CDR3 runs 17 residues. The CDR3 DNA is TGTGCCAGCAGTTTATGGGGACAATTCTCAAGGGGCTATGGCTACACCTTC. Residues: CASSLWGQFSRGYGYTF.

The chain recombines TRBV27 with TRBJ1-3; possibly TRBD1 for D (5 bases). The germline gives CDR1 MNHEY, CDR2 SMNVEV (reference sequence). CDR3 length equals 16 residues. V lost 7 bases and J lost 0, with 16 bases in between. CDR3 in amino acids: CASKRISGFSGNTIYF. The CDR3 DNA follows: TGTGCCAGCAAAAGGATTTCAGGGTTCTCTGGAAACACCATATATTTT.

On this clonotype itself: It may be a read error: a sequence one base away is much more abundant. The chain combines TRBV7-2 with TRBJ2-5; 8 bases line up with TRBD1. Trimming cost V 7 bases and J 12 bases; bases outside gene matches: 7. The length of the CDR3 is 11 residues. Germline V gene data show CDR1 as SGHTA and CDR2 as FQGNSA. The CDR3 nucleotides are TGTGCCAGCAACCAAAGACAGGGGAAGTACTTC. Its translation is CASNQRQGKYF.

This clonotype was seen once. The chain carries TRBV28 and TRBJ1-5; 9 bases agree with TRBD1. The V gene end was trimmed by 5 bases and the J gene end by 1 base; junction bases not matched to a gene: 12. This CDR3 spans 18 amino acids. Germline-derived CDR1 and CDR2 are MDHEN and SYDVKM. This chain's CDR3 is CASSLTTTGGWSNQPQHF. The CDR3 region has the DNA TGTGCCAGCAGTCTGACCACGACAGGGGGTTGGAGCAATCAGCCCCAGCATTTT.

This clonotype was counted between two and nine times. The J gene is TRBJ2-1, the V gene TRBV5-1; no clear D. The CDR3 contains 18 residues. Germline lookup yields CDR1 SGHRS and CDR2 YFSETQ. V lost 3 bases and J 0 bases, leaving 19 bases between the germline ends. Written as DNA, the CDR3 is TGCGCCAGCAGCTCGAGTTTGAAGGGCGGTAGCTCCTACAATGAGCAGTTCTTC. This encodes CASSSSLKGGSSYNEQFF.

This clonotype has a handful of counts. V is TRBV6-2 or TRBV6-3 and J is TRBJ2-1; a possible D gene is TRBD2 (5 bases). The germline V gene encodes CDR1 MNHEY and CDR2 SVGEGT. Trimming removed 2 bases from V and 4 bases from J, with 9 bases in between. The CDR3 has 14 residues. In DNA form, the CDR3 reads TGTGCCAGCAGTTACGCGCCGGGATACAATGAGCAGTTCTTC. It translates to CASSYAPGYNEQFF.

This clonotype was detected only a few times. The chain recombines TRBV29-1 with TRBJ1-2; TRBD1 matches 9 bases. V lost 8 bases and J lost 4; bases outside the gene matches: 8. Germline V lookup: CDR1 SQVTM, CDR2 ANQGSEA. The CDR3 is 13 amino acids. The CDR3 sequence: CSSTGGEGYGYTF. The DNA of the CDR3 is TGCAGCTCCACAGGGGGCGAAGGCTATGGCTACACCTTC.

This clonotype occurred once. This chain connects TRBV6-6 to TRBJ2-1; TRBD2 agrees at 7 bases. Trimming at V came to 6 bases and at J to 8 bases, leaving 4 bases not matched to a gene. Germline V gene data show CDR1 as MNHNY and CDR2 as SVGAGI (reference sequence). The CDR3 loop spans 12 amino acids. This CDR3 is CASSGLDDEQFF. CDR3 sequence (DNA): TGTGCCAGCAGCGGACTAGACGATGAGCAGTTCTTC.

This clonotype was found a few times. CDR3 nucleotide sequence: TGTGCCAGCAGTTTTAACGGAGGGTTAGGCAATCAGCCCCAGCATTTT. This encodes CASSFNGGLGNQPQHF. J is TRBJ1-5 and V is TRBV28; no reliable D call. The CDR3 contains 16 residues. Germline V gene lookup returns CDR1 MDHEN and CDR2 SYDVKM. Between the trimmed V and J ends, which lost 3 bases and 2 bases, there was a span of 14 bases.

This chain joins TRBV9 and TRBJ1-6, with 9 bases matching TRBD1. Germline-derived CDR1 and CDR2 are SGDLS and YYNGEE. V gave up 5 bases and J gave up 10 bases; unmatched junction bases: 16. This CDR3 has 17 residues. CDR3 in DNA: TGTGCCAGCAGGCGAGGGACAGGGAGAGACCCCGGGTCACCCCTCCACTTT. Translating gives CASRRGTGRDPGSPLHF.

The chain is built from TRBV15 and TRBJ1-2; TRBD1 might be the D (6 bases). The germline V gene has CDR1 LNHNV and CDR2 YYDKDF (reference sequence). Trimming shortened V by 5 bases and J by 8 bases, and 18 bases separated the two germline ends. The CDR3 is 14 amino acids. DNA for the CDR3: TGTGCCACCAGCGAATCTAGAACAGGGAACGGCTACACCTTC. Its translation: CATSESRTGNGYTF.

The CDR3 protein is CASSYVQGAGYTF. The CDR3 DNA reads as TGTGCCAGCAGTTACGTCCAGGGAGCAGGCTACACCTTC. The chain has TRBV6-6 and TRBJ1-2; perhaps TRBD1 as D (5 bases). The CDR3 loop spans 13 amino acids. Per germline, CDR1 MNHNY and CDR2 SVGAGI (reference sequence). Trimming stripped 2 bases from V and 8 bases from J, with 12 bases between.

The chain employs TRBV20-1 and TRBJ2-5, with 11 bases aligning to TRBD2. The CDR3 spans 17 residues. Unmatched junction bases numbered 13, after V lost 2 bases and J lost 5 bases. Germline V gene sequence: CDR1 DFQATT, CDR2 SNEGSKA (reference sequence). The CDR3 nucleotides are TGCAGTGCTAGACGACTTGGGGTAGCGGGGGGGCGGGAGACCCAGTACTTC. Protein: CSARRLGVAGGRETQYF.

The chain combines TRBV20-1 with TRBJ1-2; the D gene is possibly TRBD1 (6 bases). Germline CDR1 and CDR2: DFQATT and SNEGSKA (reference sequence). Trimming took 6 bases from V and 8 from J, leaving 13 bases between them. The CDR3 contains 11 residues. The CDR3 here is CSADRSRGYTF. The CDR3 bases are TGCAGTGCAGACAGGTCTCGGGGCTACACCTTC.

This clonotype has a handful of counts. The chain uses TRBV4-1 and TRBJ1-5; weak D call: TRBD1 (5 bases). Germline-derived CDR1 and CDR2 are MGHRA and YSYEKL. The CDR3 runs to 15 residues. The germline V and J ends were trimmed by 1 base and 2 bases, with 9 bases remaining between them. The DNA of the CDR3 is TGCGCCAGCAGCCAAGCCGGAGGGGGCAATCAGCCCCAGCATTTT. Translated: CASSQAGGGNQPQHF.

The gene calls are TRBV10-2 and TRBJ2-5; D is ambiguous. V dropped 8 bases and J dropped 2 bases, with 15 bases sitting between them. This CDR3 is built from 14 residues. Germline CDR1 and CDR2: WSHSY and SAAADI. The CDR3 region is CASPWHGEQETQYF. The CDR3 DNA reads as TGCGCCAGCCCCTGGCACGGTGAACAAGAGACCCAGTACTTC.

This clonotype was detected only a few times. This chain joins TRBV9 and TRBJ1-1; no firm D call. The germline V gene has CDR1 SGDLS and CDR2 YYNGEE. The length of the CDR3 is 14 residues. V lost 4 bases and J lost 4, with 14 bases in between. The CDR3 sequence is CASSPQVGGTEAFF. In nucleotides, the CDR3 is TGTGCCAGCAGCCCCCAAGTCGGAGGCACTGAAGCTTTCTTT.

This clonotype was picked up many times. The chain couples TRBV7-2 to TRBJ2-7; TRBD1 matches 12 bases. After removal of 5 bases from V and 3 bases from J, the junction contained 5 bases not matched to a gene. CDR1 SGHTA and CDR2 FQGNSA come from the germline V gene. This CDR3 is built from 15 residues. In DNA, the CDR3 is TGTGCCAGCAGCCCCGGGACAGGGGGCTTCTACGAGCAGTACTTC. This encodes CASSPGTGGFYEQYF.

The chain has TRBV2 and TRBJ1-4; D perhaps matches TRBD1 (5 bases). The CDR3 has 13 residues. Trimming pared 4 bases from V and 3 bases from J, leaving 6 bases between. Per the germline V gene, CDR1 is SNHLY and CDR2 is FYNNEI. The CDR3 loop reads CASSAGANEKLFF. Written as DNA, the CDR3 is TGTGCCAGCAGTGCGGGGGCTAATGAAAAACTGTTTTTT.

The rearrangement joins TRBV29-1 to TRBJ2-7; the D call may be TRBD1 or TRBD2 (5 bases each). V dropped 2 bases and J dropped 5 bases, with 10 bases sitting between them. Germline values: CDR1 SQVTM, CDR2 ANQGSEA. There are 12 residues in the CDR3. This CDR3 reads CSVESGLHEQYF. DNA of the CDR3: TGCAGCGTTGAATCGGGGCTCCACGAGCAGTACTTC.

This clonotype has just a few counts. The chain has TRBV10-3 and TRBJ2-7; 8 nucleotides match TRBD1. The CDR3 is made up of 14 amino acids. After removal of 6 bases from V and 6 bases from J, the junction contained 10 bases not matched to a gene. CDR1 is ENHRY and CDR2 is SYGVKD in the germline V gene. The CDR3 protein is CAIRDSTGDGEQYF. The CDR3 DNA sequence: TGTGCCATCAGGGATTCGACAGGGGACGGCGAGCAGTACTTC.

V gene TRBV29-1 combines with J gene TRBJ1-2; tentative D call: TRBD1 (5 bases). This CDR3 spans 13 amino acids. CDR1 is SQVTM and CDR2 is ANQGSEA in the germline V gene. V lost 2 bases to trimming and J lost 2 bases, with 9 bases between them. The CDR3 reads CSVERHRNYGYTF. The CDR3 nucleotides read TGCAGCGTTGAACGTCACAGGAACTATGGCTACACCTTC.

The chain combines TRBV7-8 with TRBJ1-2, with 10 positions matching TRBD1. Germline V gene lookup returns CDR1 SGHVS and CDR2 FQNEAQ. The CDR3 spans 16 residues. The junction had 7 bases not matched to a gene; V was cut back by 1 base and J by 5 bases. The CDR3 region has the DNA TGTGCCAGCAGCTTAGGGGGACAGGGGACAACTTATGGCTACACCTTC. It translates to CASSLGGQGTTYGYTF. The full variable domain, with the rest looked up from reference TRBV7-8 and TRBJ1-2, is GAGVSQSPRYKVAKRGQDVALRCDPISGHVSLFWYQQALGQGPEFLTYFQNEAQLDKSGLPSDRFFAERPEGSVSTLKIQRTQQEDSAVYLCASSLGGQGTTYGYTFGSGTRLTVV.

CDR3 DNA: TGTGCCAGCAGCGTAGGTGCGGGAGGGAGCTACGAGCAGTACTTC. Translating it yields CASSVGAGGSYEQYF. The rearrangement uses TRBV9 and TRBJ2-7; 9 nucleotides align to TRBD2. This CDR3 region has 15 residues. Germline V gives CDR1 SGDLS, CDR2 YYNGEE. V shed 0 bases, J shed 3 bases, and the junction held 4 bases outside the gene matches.

This clonotype was observed a few times. The gene calls are TRBV5-1 and TRBJ2-5; 10 nucleotides align to TRBD2. The CDR3 consists of 16 residues. The trim removed 5 bases at V and 2 bases at J, leaving 9 bases unmatched. Per germline, CDR1 SGHRS and CDR2 YFSETQ. The CDR3 bases are TGCGCCAGCAGTTCCGGACTAGCGGAGAAGCAAGAGACCCAGTACTTC. It specifies CASSSGLAEKQETQYF.

The chain is built from TRBV6-1 and TRBJ1-5; D ambiguous. Trimming cost V 10 bases and J 2 bases, with 27 bases left between them. Germline V gives CDR1 MNHNS, CDR2 SASEGT. This CDR3 spans 18 amino acids. In DNA, the CDR3 is TGTGCCACCCGTTATGGGTTAGGGTCATTTGATGGCAATCAGCCCCAGCATTTT. Residues: CATRYGLGSFDGNQPQHF.

This clonotype showed up just once. V and J are TRBV28 and TRBJ2-3, with a weak D call TRBD2 (6 bases). V lost 5 bases, J lost 6 bases, and 15 bases lay in between. Germline CDR1 is MDHEN and CDR2 is SYDVKM. This CDR3 has 14 residues. The CDR3 here is CASSPGGGMDTQYF. In DNA form, the CDR3 reads TGTGCCAGCAGTCCAGGTGGGGGGATGGATACGCAGTATTTT.

The chain joins TRBV4-2 to TRBJ2-7; the D is unclear. The germline V gene encodes CDR1 LGHNA and CDR2 YNFKEQ. CDR3 length: 12 residues. Trimming took 1 base from V and 5 from J, leaving 6 bases between them. The DNA of the CDR3 is TGTGCCAGCAGCCAAGGTTTAAACGAGCAGTACTTC. Translated, it gives CASSQGLNEQYF.

This clonotype was observed a handful of times. The genes are TRBV29-1 and TRBJ2-7; 8 bases agree with TRBD2. Trimming took 2 bases from V and 5 from J; bases not matched to a gene: 8. The germline gives CDR1 SQVTM, CDR2 ANQGSEA. The CDR3 is made up of 14 amino acids. CDR3 sequence (DNA): TGCAGCGTTGAAATCCAAAGCGGGAGTGACGAGCAGTACTTC. It yields the protein CSVEIQSGSDEQYF.

The chain employs TRBV5-1 and TRBJ2-7; tentatively, D is TRBD2 (6 bases). Germline V gives CDR1 SGHRS, CDR2 YFSETQ. With 0 bases removed from V and 3 bases from J, the gap between germline ends came to 13 bases. The CDR3 has 15 amino acids. The chain's CDR3 is CASSLGTGGFYEQYF. The CDR3 DNA is TGCGCCAGCAGCTTGGGGACTGGGGGGTTCTACGAGCAGTACTTC.